Sequencing of this T cell receptor beta chain was carried out in a study of cytomegalovirus exposure and HLA in healthy donors. On the study more broadly: Inside one of the first data releases sat 85 million or so unique TCRs taken from HLA-typed donors. Study conclusions and caveats: There were a few CMV-associated chains whose specificity for CMV antigens was confirmed in vitro. TCR beta chains numbering more than 150 were designated cytomegalovirus-associated.

Comment on this clone: Its antigen remains unknown.

After removal of 4 bases from V and 3 bases from J, the junction contained 10 bases not matched to a gene. The CDR3 is made up of 16 amino acids. Looked up from germline, CDR1 is MNHNS and CDR2 is SASEGT. PCR used 60 Vbeta primers and 13 Jbeta primers. Libraries were prepared by immunoSEQ multiplex PCR; TCRdb keeps only in-frame clonotypes and omits some of them. This sample has 110,000 to 150,000 clones; 78% occur once, and the top ten carry less than 3.5%. Sequenced: PBMCs. The chain couples TRBV6-1 to TRBJ2-7; 9 positions match TRBD1. This receptor was obtained from a male donor in good health and CMV-seronegative. The CDR3 protein is CASSVRQGGKIYEQYF. The CDR3 DNA reads as TGTGCCAGCAGTGTCCGACAGGGGGGGAAAATCTACGAGCAGTACTTC.